These T cell receptor beta chains were read from a single sample in a study of cytomegalovirus exposure and HLA in healthy donors. TCRdb's table, derived via immunoSEQ multiplex PCR, lists solely in-frame clones and lacks some. Counted here are roughly 56,000 clones, roughly four fifths occurring once; the ten biggest clones make up about 2.5%. Sequencing was performed on PBMCs. The receptors were gathered from a boy younger than 18 in good health and CMV-seropositive. The CDR3 runs from the conserved cysteine through the conserved F or W. A D gene is named only where the DNA matches it firmly. Rows may omit the clone size; those that give it use once, few, many or a size class.

CDR3aa | CDR3nt | j_gene | v_gene | d_gene | abundance
CASSRGAANEKLFF | TGTGCCAGCAGTCGGGGGGCTGCTAATGAAAAACTGTTTTTT | TRBJ1-4 | TRBV7-9 | - | -
CASSFGSGGSLTEQFF | TGTGCCAGCAGCTTTGGTAGCGGGGGGTCCCTCACGGAGCAGTTCTTC | TRBJ2-1 | TRBV7-9 | TRBD2 | -
CASSQGLAGSGTQYF | TGTGCCAGCAGCCAAGGACTAGCGGGGAGCGGGACCCAGTACTTC | TRBJ2-5 | TRBV5-4 | TRBD2 | -
CASSLEGQNYGYTF | TGCGCCAGCAGCTTGGAGGGACAGAACTATGGCTACACCTTC | TRBJ1-2 | TRBV5-1 | TRBD1 | -
CASVVGLSTDTQYF | TGTGCCAGCGTTGTGGGACTTTCCACAGATACGCAGTATTTT | TRBJ2-3 | TRBV2 | - | -
CASGAFGEKLFF | TGTGCCAGCGGAGCCTTTGGGGAAAAACTGTTTTTT | TRBJ1-4 | TRBV6-6 | - | -
CSVESDSPVLYEQYF | TGCAGCGTTGAATCTGACAGTCCTGTTCTCTACGAGCAGTACTTC | TRBJ2-7 | TRBV29-1 | - | -
CASSLALGPGELFF | TGTGCCAGCAGCTTGGCGTTGGGCCCCGGGGAGCTGTTTTTT | TRBJ2-2 | TRBV5-6 | - | -
CASSPGTAQAFF | TGTGCCAGCAGCCCGGGGACAGCTCAAGCTTTCTTT | TRBJ1-1 | TRBV5-6 | TRBD1 | -
CASSFFGERGDTDTQYF | TGTGCCAGCAGCTTCTTCGGGGAGCGGGGGGACACAGATACGCAGTATTTT | TRBJ2-3 | TRBV13 | TRBD2 | once
CASSLNGGGVGEQFF | TGTGCCAGCAGCTTAAATGGCGGGGGGGTGGGTGAGCAGTTCTTC | TRBJ2-1 | TRBV7-3 | TRBD2 | few
CASSLSLGGAGANVLTF | TGTGCCAGCAGCTTATCCCTAGGGGGAGCCGGGGCCAACGTCCTGACTTTC | TRBJ2-6 | TRBV13 | - | -
CASSLAGGVGEKLFF | TGTGCCAGCAGCTTGGCCGGGGGAGTGGGGGAAAAACTGTTTTTT | TRBJ1-4 | TRBV5-6 | - | -
CASIFGDRGLINF | TGTGCCAGCATCTTTGGGGACAGGGGACTCATTAACTTC | TRBJ1-2 | TRBV6-6 | TRBD1 | few
CASSLVWDRGTDTQYF | TGTGCCAGCAGCTTGGTTTGGGACAGGGGCACAGATACGCAGTATTTT | TRBJ2-3 | TRBV5-5 | TRBD1 | -
CAMARTENSPLHF | TGTGCCATGGCCAGGACAGAAAATTCACCCCTCCACTTT | TRBJ1-6 | TRBV7-9 | - | -
CASQEVYSNQPQHF | TGTGCCAGCCAAGAGGTATATAGCAATCAGCCCCAGCATTTT | TRBJ1-5 | TRBV6-1 | - | -
CASSIARGNEQFF | TGTGCCAGTAGTATTGCAAGGGGGAATGAGCAGTTCTTC | TRBJ2-1 | TRBV19 | - | -
CASSAVSFEGGELFF | TGTGCCAGCAGTGCTGTCTCGTTTGAGGGCGGGGAGCTGTTTTTT | TRBJ2-2 | TRBV6-1 | - | -
CASSPGGRSPGELFF | TGTGCCAGCAGTCCGGGGGGCCGGAGCCCCGGGGAGCTGTTTTTT | TRBJ2-2 | TRBV6-1 | - | -
CASSLRTRNEQFF | TGTGCCAGCAGCTTGCGGACTCGCAATGAGCAGTTCTTC | TRBJ2-1 | TRBV5-4 | - | once
CASSLQGGSSEAFF | TGTGCCAGCAGTCTACAGGGGGGATCGTCGGAAGCTTTCTTT | TRBJ1-1 | TRBV6-5 | TRBD1 | -
CASSPGTDYGYTF | TGTGCCAGCTCGCCTGGGACAGACTATGGCTACACCTTC | TRBJ1-2 | TRBV18 | TRBD1 | -
CASSPRSGGGTNTQYF | TGTGCCAGCTCACCACGTAGCGGGGGGGGCACAAATACGCAGTATTTT | TRBJ2-3 | TRBV18 | TRBD2 | -
CASSQGTGYEQYF | TGTGCCAGCAGCCAAGGGACAGGCTACGAGCAGTACTTC | TRBJ2-7 | TRBV14 | TRBD1 | -
CASSLRDREFPTDTQYF | TGTGCCAGCAGTCTCCGGGACAGGGAATTCCCCACAGATACGCAGTATTTT | TRBJ2-3 | TRBV11-2 | TRBD1 | few
CASSLDRVNEQFF | TGTGCCAGCAGCTTAGACAGGGTCAATGAGCAGTTCTTC | TRBJ2-1 | TRBV7-8 | - | -
CALTPEPRGYGYTF | TGTGCCTTAACTCCCGAACCCCGCGGCTATGGCTACACCTTC | TRBJ1-2 | TRBV6-1 | - | once
CASSYGQVNEQFF | TGTGCCAGCAGCTACGGACAGGTCAATGAGCAGTTCTTC | TRBJ2-1 | TRBV7-3 | TRBD1 | -
CASSDTLAGDKDTQYF | TGCGCCAGCAGTGATACGCTAGCGGGGGATAAGGATACGCAGTATTTT | TRBJ2-3 | TRBV10-1 | TRBD2 | -
CASSSSSGNTIYF | TGTGCCAGCAGCTCTTCCTCTGGAAACACCATATATTTT | TRBJ1-3 | TRBV6-1 | - | -
CASSGSGPSSPLHF | TGTGCCAGCAGCGGCAGCGGGCCCTCTTCACCCCTCCACTTT | TRBJ1-6 | TRBV2 | - | -
CASSLSSPAGGGAEQFF | TGTGCCAGCAGTTTATCTTCCCCGGCGGGGGGGGGAGCTGAGCAGTTCTTC | TRBJ2-1 | TRBV27 | TRBD2 | -
CASSSGTVEPGYTF | TGCGCCAGCAGCTCCGGGACAGTTGAGCCTGGCTACACCTTC | TRBJ1-2 | TRBV5-1 | TRBD1 | -
CASRVAGNTIYF | TGTGCCAGCCGGGTAGCCGGAAACACCATATATTTT | TRBJ1-3 | TRBV2 | - | -
CASSVAPDSGNTIYF | TGTGCCAGCAGCGTAGCCCCAGATTCTGGAAACACCATATATTTT | TRBJ1-3 | TRBV9 | - | few
CASSRLVRDRRLYGYTF | TGTGCCAGCAGCCGTTTGGTTCGGGACAGGCGACTCTATGGCTACACCTTC | TRBJ1-2 | TRBV7-6 | TRBD1 | -
CASSDSYEGNSGANVLTF | TGTGCCAGCAGTGACTCGTACGAGGGAAACTCTGGGGCCAACGTCCTGACTTTC | TRBJ2-6 | TRBV6-4 | - | -
CASSGSGVAPQAQYF | TGTGCCAGCAGCGGTAGCGGGGTCGCCCCTCAGGCCCAGTACTTC | TRBJ2-5 | TRBV9 | TRBD2 | -
CSAGRVYEQYF | TGCAGTGCTGGCAGGGTCTACGAGCAGTACTTC | TRBJ2-7 | TRBV20-1 | - | -
CASSTQGPTDTQYF | TGTGCCAGTAGTACACAGGGACCCACAGATACGCAGTATTTT | TRBJ2-3 | TRBV19 | - | -
CASRVRTSGTDTQYF | TGTGCCAGCCGCGTTAGGACTAGCGGCACAGATACGCAGTATTTT | TRBJ2-3 | TRBV27 | TRBD2 | few
CASTGTGDSPLHF | TGTGCCAGCACCGGGACAGGGGATTCACCCCTCCACTTT | TRBJ1-6 | TRBV6-5 | TRBD1 | few
CASKGQLNTGELFF | TGTGCCAGCAAGGGGCAGCTAAACACCGGGGAGCTGTTTTTT | TRBJ2-2 | TRBV6-5 | - | -
CASRRTGTRFTDTQYF | TGTGCCAGTAGGAGGACCGGGACACGCTTCACAGATACGCAGTATTTT | TRBJ2-3 | TRBV19 | - | -
CASSNTNTEAFF | TGTGCCAGCAGTAACACGAACACTGAAGCTTTCTTT | TRBJ1-1 | TRBV6-5 | - | -
CASSLWTSGGQETQYF | TGTGCCAGCAGCTTATGGACTAGCGGGGGACAAGAGACCCAGTACTTC | TRBJ2-5 | TRBV7-8 | TRBD2 | -
CASSRTGPFSAGELFF | TGCGCCAGCTCACGGACAGGGCCGTTTTCCGCCGGGGAGCTGTTTTTT | TRBJ2-2 | TRBV10-2 | TRBD1 | -
CASSELADRAETQYF | TGTGCCAGCAGTGAATTGGCGGACAGGGCTGAGACCCAGTACTTC | TRBJ2-5 | TRBV25-1 | TRBD1 | few
CASGQGNADTQYF | TGTGCCAGCGGACAGGGCAACGCAGATACGCAGTATTTT | TRBJ2-3 | TRBV6-4 | TRBD1 | few
CASSRVDTQYF | TGTGCCAGCAGCAGGGTAGATACGCAGTATTTT | TRBJ2-3 | TRBV25-1 | - | -
CASSVGQRGYNEQFF | TGTGCCAGCAGCGTAGGTCAGCGGGGGTACAATGAGCAGTTCTTC | TRBJ2-1 | TRBV9 | TRBD2 | few
CASSFLPQGTGELFF | TGTGCCAGCAGTTTTCTTCCTCAGGGAACCGGGGAGCTGTTTTTT | TRBJ2-2 | TRBV27 | - | -
CASSLGQGSYNEQFF | TGTGCCAGCTCACTAGGGCAGGGATCCTACAATGAGCAGTTCTTC | TRBJ2-1 | TRBV18 | - | -
CASRPGQGYEQYF | TGCGCCAGCAGACCGGGACAGGGGTACGAGCAGTACTTC | TRBJ2-7 | TRBV5-1 | TRBD1 | -